This record concerns one TCR beta chain sequence. Its antigen remains unknown. Sequencing was performed with immunoSEQ multiplex PCR; in TCRdb, only in-frame clones are kept and a portion is missing. The sample has around 63,000 clones; 70% to 85% are singletons. Before any sequencing was done, the ViraFEST assay used viral peptide pools to expand antigen-specific CD4+ T cells. Following 10 days of culture, CD4+ T cells were isolated. Among the vaccine recipients, none had a prior SARS-CoV-2 infection, and nucleocapsid antibodies were negative. The data were obtained in a study of vaccination effects on CD4 cells after COVID-19. Study summary: All study participants received two doses of BNT162b2 or mRNA-1273 vaccine.

The CDR3 is 17 residues long. V gave up 4 bases and J gave up 4 bases; unmatched junction bases: 12. Germline V gene lookup returns CDR1 MGHRA and CDR2 YSYEKL. The study, taken as a whole, reports: The study found that only 1 of 255 vaccine-induced clones from healthy vaccinees cross-reacted with common cold coronaviruses.

The sequences come from CD4+ T cells from PBMCs cultured with HCoV-OC43 spike peptides, collected before COVID-19 vaccination. Noted subset: HCoV-OC43 spike overlapping peptide pool stimulation. The TCR originated in a human donor who received a COVID-19 vaccine. The chain has TRBV4-1 and TRBJ2-1; TRBD1 agrees at 8 bases. In DNA form, the CDR3 reads TGCGCCAGCAGCCGCCCGGGCCGGGACAGGAATTACAATGAGCAGTTCTTC. Translating it yields CASSRPGRDRNYNEQFF.